This T cell receptor (beta chain) was retrieved from a study of T cell repertoires in cytomegalovirus infection. Across the study: CMV infection and matching HLA type were both indicated by public TCR beta signatures. General observations from the study: CMV-specific TCR beta clonotypes restricted by HLA-C dominated the ex vivo response. Adding up the frequency of public TCR beta families identified people who carried CMV plus the relevant HLA.

This clonotype was counted between two and nine times. The antigen is undetermined. V lost 2 bases and J lost 4, with 7 bases in between. CDR3 size: 13 residues. Per the germline V gene, CDR1 is SGDLS and CDR2 is YYNGEE. One entry per CDR3 protein, called by TCRdb with MiXCR from the reads. This sample has 250,000 to 350,000 distinct CDR3 sequences, with under 30% found just once. The chain joins TRBV9 to TRBJ2-4; the D gene is possibly TRBD2 (6 bases). The sample comprised PBMCs. This receptor was taken from a human donor in good health (CMV status not recorded). Some clones in this sample may be carry-over from other donors' samples. As DNA, the CDR3 is TGTGCCAGCAGCGTTAGCGGAAAAAACATTCAGTACTTC. Translation: CASSVSGKNIQYF. The full variable domain, completed using reference TRBV9 and TRBJ2-4, is DSGVTQTPKHLITATGQRVTLRCSPRSGDLSVYWYQQSLDQGLQFLIQYYNGEERAKGNILERFSAQQFPDLHSELNLSSLELGDSALYFCASSVSGKNIQYFGAGTRLSVL.